The entry below gives a single TCR beta chain sequence along with its context. Its matching antigen is unknown. One end of the junction fails to match germline, which may point to a read error. This record belongs to a study of tumor and adjacent non-tumor tissue in lung cancer. Study overall: Stage I to III disease affected 9 to 10 men and 5 women aged 31 to 76. Around 4.5 million productive TCRbeta reads were obtained per sample on average. Points from the study as a whole: Tumor tissue had significantly higher TCR diversity than normal lung. In normal lung, the top 100 clones were significantly more dominant than in tumor.

TCRbeta libraries were built with three rounds of nested PCR, modified from ARM-PCR. TCRdb itself ran the multiplex PCR reads through MiXCR, one entry per CDR3 protein. The sample includes under 150,000 distinct CDR3 sequences, around 60% of them seen just once. This sample's RNA came from whole unsorted tissue. Germline V lookup: CDR1 DFQATT, CDR2 SNEGSKA (reference sequence). This CDR3 has 13 residues. This TCR derives from a man in his sixties with small cell lung cancer. This chain uses TRBV20-1 with TRBJ2-4, with D uncertain. The sequencing sample was made of lung tumor tissue. CDR3 protein: CSPRFVSMDIQYF. CDR3 nucleotide sequence: TGCAGTCCTAGATTCGTAAGTATGGACATTCAGTACTTC.